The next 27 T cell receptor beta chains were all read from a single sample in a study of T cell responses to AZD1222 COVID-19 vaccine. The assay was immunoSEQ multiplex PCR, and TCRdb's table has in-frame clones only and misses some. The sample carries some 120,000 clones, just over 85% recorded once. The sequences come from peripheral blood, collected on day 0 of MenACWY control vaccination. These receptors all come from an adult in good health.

CDR3 region: CASTNYEQYF. The CDR3 DNA follows: TGTGCCAGCACCAACTACGAGCAGTACTTC. J is TRBJ2-7 and V is TRBV21-1. TRBV21-1 represents a pseudogene. CDR3 length: 10 residues.

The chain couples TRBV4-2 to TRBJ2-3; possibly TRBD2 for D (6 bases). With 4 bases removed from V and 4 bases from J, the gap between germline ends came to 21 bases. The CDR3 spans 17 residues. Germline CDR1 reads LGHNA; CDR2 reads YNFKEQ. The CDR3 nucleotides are TGTGCCAGCAGCCCATTAAGTGGTTTAGCGGAACCAGATACGCAGTATTTT. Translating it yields CASSPLSGLAEPDTQYF.

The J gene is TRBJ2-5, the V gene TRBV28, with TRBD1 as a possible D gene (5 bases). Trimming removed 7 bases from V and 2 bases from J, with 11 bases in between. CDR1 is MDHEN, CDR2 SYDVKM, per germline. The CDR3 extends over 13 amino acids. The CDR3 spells CASMPGRQETQYF. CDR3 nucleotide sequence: TGTGCCAGCATGCCAGGGCGACAAGAGACCCAGTACTTC.

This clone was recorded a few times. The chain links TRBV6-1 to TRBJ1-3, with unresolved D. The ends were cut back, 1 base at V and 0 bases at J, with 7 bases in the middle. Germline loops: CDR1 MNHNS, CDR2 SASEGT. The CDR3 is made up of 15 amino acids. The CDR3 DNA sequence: TGTGCCAGCAGTGAAGTGGATTACTCTGGAAACACCATATATTTT. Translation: CASSEVDYSGNTIYF.

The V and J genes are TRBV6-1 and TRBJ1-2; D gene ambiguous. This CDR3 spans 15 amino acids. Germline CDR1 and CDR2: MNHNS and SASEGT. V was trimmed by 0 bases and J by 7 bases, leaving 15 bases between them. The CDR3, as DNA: TGTGCCAGCAGTGAAGCGCTTTGGGGTCCCGGTGGCTACACCTTC. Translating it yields CASSEALWGPGGYTF.

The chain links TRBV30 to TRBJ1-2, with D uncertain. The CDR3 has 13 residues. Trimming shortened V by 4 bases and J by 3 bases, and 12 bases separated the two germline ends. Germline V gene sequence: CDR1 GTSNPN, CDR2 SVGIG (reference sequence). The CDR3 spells CAWTRGTDYGYTF. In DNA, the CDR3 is TGTGCCTGGACTCGCGGAACCGACTATGGCTACACCTTC.

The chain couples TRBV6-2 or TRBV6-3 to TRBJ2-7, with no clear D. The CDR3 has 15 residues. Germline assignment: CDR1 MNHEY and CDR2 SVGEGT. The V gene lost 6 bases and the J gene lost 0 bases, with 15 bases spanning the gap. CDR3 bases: TGTGCCAGCAGCCTCGGACGCCTGAGCTCCTACGAGCAGTACTTC. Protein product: CASSLGRLSSYEQYF.

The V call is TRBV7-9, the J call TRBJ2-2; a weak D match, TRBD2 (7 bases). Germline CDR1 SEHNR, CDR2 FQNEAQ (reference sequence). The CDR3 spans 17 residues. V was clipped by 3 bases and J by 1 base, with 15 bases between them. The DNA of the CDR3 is TGTGCCAGCAGCTTTCGGGGGGCGCGGGTGAACACCGGGGAGCTGTTTTTT. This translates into CASSFRGARVNTGELFF. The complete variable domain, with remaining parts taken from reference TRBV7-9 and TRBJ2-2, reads DTGVSQNPRHKITKRGQNVTFRCDPISEHNRLYWYRQTLGQGPEFLTYFQNEAQLEKSRLLSDRFSAERPKGSFSTLEIQRTEQGDSAMYLCASSFRGARVNTGELFFGEGSRLTVL.

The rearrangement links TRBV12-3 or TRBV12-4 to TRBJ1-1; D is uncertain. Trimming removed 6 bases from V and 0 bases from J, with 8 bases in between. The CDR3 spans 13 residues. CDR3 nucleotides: TGTGCCAGCAGATCTATTATGAACACTGAAGCTTTCTTT. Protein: CASRSIMNTEAFF.

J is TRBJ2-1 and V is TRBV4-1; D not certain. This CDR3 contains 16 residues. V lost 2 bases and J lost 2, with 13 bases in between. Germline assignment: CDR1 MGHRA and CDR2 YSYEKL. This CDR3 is CASSQSRPATYNEQFF. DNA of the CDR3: TGCGCCAGCAGCCAAAGCCGGCCGGCCACCTACAATGAGCAGTTCTTC.

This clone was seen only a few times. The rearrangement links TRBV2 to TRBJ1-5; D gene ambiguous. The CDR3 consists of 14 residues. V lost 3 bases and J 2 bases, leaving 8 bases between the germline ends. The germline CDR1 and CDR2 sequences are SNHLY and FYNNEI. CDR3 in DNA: TGTGCCAGCAGTGATGTTTTGGGCAATCAGCCCCAGCATTTT. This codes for CASSDVLGNQPQHF.

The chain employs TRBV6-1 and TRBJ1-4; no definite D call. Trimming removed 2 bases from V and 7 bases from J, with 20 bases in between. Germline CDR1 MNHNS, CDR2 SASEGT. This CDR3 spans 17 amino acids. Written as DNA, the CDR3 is TGTGCCAGCAGTGAACCTACGGGAGTTCCAATGGGTGAAAAACTGTTTTTT. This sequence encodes CASSEPTGVPMGEKLFF.

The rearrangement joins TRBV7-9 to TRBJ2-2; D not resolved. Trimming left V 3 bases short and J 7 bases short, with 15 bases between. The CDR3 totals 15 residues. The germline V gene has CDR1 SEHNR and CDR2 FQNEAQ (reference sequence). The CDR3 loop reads CASSFVPDESGELFF. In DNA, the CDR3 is TGTGCCAGCAGCTTCGTCCCCGACGAAAGCGGGGAGCTGTTTTTT.

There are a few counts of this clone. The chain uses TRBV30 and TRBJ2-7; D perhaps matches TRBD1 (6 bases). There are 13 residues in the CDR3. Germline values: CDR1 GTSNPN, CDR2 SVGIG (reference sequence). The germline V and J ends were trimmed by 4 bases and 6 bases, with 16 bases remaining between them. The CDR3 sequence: CAWMAGVIPEQYF. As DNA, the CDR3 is TGTGCCTGGATGGCAGGGGTGATCCCCGAGCAGTACTTC.

The CDR3 protein is CASSIIRGSARETQYF. CDR3 DNA sequence: TGTGCCAGTAGTATAATCCGAGGGAGTGCACGGGAGACCCAGTACTTC. The rearrangement links TRBV19 to TRBJ2-5; D possibly corresponds to TRBD2 (5 bases). The CDR3 runs 16 residues. The V end lost 2 bases, the J end lost 5 bases, and 18 bases lay between the germline ends. Germline assignment: CDR1 LNHDA and CDR2 SQIVND (reference sequence).

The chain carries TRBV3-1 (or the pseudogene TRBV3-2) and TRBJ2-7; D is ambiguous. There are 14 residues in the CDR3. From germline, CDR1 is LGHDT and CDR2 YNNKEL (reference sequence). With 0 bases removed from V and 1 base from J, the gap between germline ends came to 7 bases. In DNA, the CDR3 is TGTGCCAGCAGCCAAGACCTAGTGTCCTACGAGCAGTACTTC. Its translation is CASSQDLVSYEQYF.

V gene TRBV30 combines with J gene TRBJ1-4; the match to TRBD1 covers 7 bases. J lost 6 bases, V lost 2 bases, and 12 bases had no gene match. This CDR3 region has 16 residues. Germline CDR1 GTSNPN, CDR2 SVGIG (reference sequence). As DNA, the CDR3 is TGTGCCTGGAGTCCAGACAGGGTAGGAAGGGATGAAAAACTGTTTTTT. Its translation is CAWSPDRVGRDEKLFF.

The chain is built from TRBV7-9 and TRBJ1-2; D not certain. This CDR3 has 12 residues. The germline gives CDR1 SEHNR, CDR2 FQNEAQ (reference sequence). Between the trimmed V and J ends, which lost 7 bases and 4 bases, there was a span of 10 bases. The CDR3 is CASMGHSYGYTF. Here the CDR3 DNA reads TGTGCCAGCATGGGTCACAGCTATGGCTACACCTTC.

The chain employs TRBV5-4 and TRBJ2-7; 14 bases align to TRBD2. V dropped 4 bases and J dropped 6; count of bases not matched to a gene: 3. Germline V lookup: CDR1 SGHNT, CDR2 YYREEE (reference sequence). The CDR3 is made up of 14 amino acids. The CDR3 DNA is TGTGCCAGCAGCCAAGGACTAGCGGGAGGCGAGCAGTACTTC. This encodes CASSQGLAGGEQYF.

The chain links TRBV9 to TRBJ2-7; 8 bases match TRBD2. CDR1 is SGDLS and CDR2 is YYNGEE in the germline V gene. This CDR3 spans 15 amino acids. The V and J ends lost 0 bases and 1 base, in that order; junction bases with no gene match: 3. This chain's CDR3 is CASSVGGTRSYEQYF. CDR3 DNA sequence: TGTGCCAGCAGCGTAGGGGGGACTAGATCCTACGAGCAGTACTTC.

The DNA of the CDR3 is TGTGCCAGCAGCTCCGGGACAACCCTCTATCCGCAGTACTTC. This encodes CASSSGTTLYPQYF. The chain carries TRBV11-3 and TRBJ2-7; TRBD1 is a possible D gene (6 bases). Trimming shortened V by 4 bases and J by 9 bases, and 19 bases separated the two germline ends. The CDR3 sequence is 14 residues long. Germline CDR1 and CDR2: SGHNT and YENEEA.

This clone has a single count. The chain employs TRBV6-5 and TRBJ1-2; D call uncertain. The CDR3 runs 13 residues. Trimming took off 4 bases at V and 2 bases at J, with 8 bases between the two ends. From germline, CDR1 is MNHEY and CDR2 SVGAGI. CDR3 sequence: CASSSDSNYGYTF. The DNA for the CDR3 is TGTGCCAGCAGTTCCGACTCCAACTATGGCTACACCTTC.

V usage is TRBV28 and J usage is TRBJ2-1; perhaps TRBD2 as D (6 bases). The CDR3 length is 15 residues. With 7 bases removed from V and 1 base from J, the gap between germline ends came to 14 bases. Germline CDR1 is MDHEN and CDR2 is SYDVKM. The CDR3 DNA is TGTGCCAGCACCCTTAGCGGCCTATCCTACAATGAGCAGTTCTTC. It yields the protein CASTLSGLSYNEQFF.

CDR3 DNA sequence: TGTGCCTGGAGTCCTACCGGGACATTGAACACTGAAGCTTTCTTT. Its translation: CAWSPTGTLNTEAFF. The chain carries TRBV30 and TRBJ1-1; D possibly corresponds to TRBD1 (6 bases). The V gene's germline CDR1 is GTSNPN and CDR2 SVGIG (reference sequence). The CDR3 loop spans 15 amino acids. V lost 2 bases and J 0 bases, leaving 13 bases between the germline ends.

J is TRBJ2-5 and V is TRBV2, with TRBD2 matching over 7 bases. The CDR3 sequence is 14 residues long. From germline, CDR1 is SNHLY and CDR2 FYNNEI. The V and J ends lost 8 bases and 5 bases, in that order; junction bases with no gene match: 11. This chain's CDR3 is CASGLSPGRETQYF. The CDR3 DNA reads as TGTGCCAGCGGTCTGAGTCCCGGGAGGGAGACCCAGTACTTC.

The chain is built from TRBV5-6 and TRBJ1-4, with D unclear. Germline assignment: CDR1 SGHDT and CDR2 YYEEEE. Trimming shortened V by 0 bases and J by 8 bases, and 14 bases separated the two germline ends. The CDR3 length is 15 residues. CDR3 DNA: TGTGCCAGCAGCTTGGCCGGGTTGGGAAAAGAAAAACTGTTTTTT. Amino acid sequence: CASSLAGLGKEKLFF.

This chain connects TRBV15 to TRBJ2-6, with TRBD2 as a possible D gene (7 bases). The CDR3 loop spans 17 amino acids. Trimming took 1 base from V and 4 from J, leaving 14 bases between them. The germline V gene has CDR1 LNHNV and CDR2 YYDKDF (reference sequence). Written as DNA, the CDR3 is TGTGCCACCAGCAGAGTCGGGGGGCGACTGGGGGCCAACGTCCTGACTTTC. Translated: CATSRVGGRLGANVLTF.